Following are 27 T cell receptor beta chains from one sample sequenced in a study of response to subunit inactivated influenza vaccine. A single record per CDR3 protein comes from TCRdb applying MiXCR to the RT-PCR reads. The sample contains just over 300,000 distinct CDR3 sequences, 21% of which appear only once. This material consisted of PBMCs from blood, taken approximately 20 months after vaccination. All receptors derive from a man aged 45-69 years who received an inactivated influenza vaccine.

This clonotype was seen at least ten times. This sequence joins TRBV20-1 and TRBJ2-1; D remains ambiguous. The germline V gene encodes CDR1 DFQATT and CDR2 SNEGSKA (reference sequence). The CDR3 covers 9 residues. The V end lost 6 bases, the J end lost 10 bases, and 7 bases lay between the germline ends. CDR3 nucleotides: TGCAGTGCATCTTACGAGCAGTTCTTC. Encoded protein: CSASYEQFF.

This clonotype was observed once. CDR3 coding DNA: TGCGCCAGCAGCTTCGCTCCCACAGCCTACAATGAGCAGTTCTTC. Translation gives CASSFAPTAYNEQFF. The chain is built from TRBV5-1 and TRBJ2-1; D not certain. CDR1 and CDR2 (germline): SGHRS, YFSETQ. The CDR3 extends over 15 amino acids. Trimming pared 2 bases from V and 2 bases from J, leaving 11 bases between.

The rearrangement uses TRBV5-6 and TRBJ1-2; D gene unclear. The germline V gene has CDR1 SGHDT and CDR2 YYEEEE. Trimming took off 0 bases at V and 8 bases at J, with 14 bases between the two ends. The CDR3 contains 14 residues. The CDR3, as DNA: TGTGCCAGCAGCTTGGGCACTCTACGGTCGGGCTACACCTTC. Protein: CASSLGTLRSGYTF.

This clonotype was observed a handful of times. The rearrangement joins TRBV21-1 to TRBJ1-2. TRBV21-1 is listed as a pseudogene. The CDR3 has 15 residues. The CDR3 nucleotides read TGTGCCAGCAGCAAGGAGGGCTGCCACTTGAGAGGCTACACCTTC. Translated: CASSKEGCHLRGYTF.

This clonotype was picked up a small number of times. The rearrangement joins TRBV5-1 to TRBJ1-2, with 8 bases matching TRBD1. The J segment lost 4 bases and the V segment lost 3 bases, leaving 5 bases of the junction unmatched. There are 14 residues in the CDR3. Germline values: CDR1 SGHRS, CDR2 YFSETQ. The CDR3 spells CASSWRQGSYGYTF. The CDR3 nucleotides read TGCGCCAGCAGCTGGAGACAGGGGTCCTATGGCTACACCTTC.

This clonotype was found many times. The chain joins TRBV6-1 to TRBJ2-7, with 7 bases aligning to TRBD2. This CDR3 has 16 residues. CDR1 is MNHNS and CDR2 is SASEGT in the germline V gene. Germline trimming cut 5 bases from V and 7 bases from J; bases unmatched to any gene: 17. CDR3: CASSSGLGRVMREQYF. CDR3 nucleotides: TGTGCCAGCAGTAGCGGACTAGGGCGGGTTATGAGGGAGCAGTACTTC.

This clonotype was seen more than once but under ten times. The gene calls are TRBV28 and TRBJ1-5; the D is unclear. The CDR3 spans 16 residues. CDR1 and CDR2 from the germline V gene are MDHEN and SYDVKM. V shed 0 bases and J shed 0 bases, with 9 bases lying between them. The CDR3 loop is CASSLWAGNSNQPQHF. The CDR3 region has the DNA TGTGCCAGCAGTTTATGGGCAGGCAATAGCAATCAGCCCCAGCATTTT.

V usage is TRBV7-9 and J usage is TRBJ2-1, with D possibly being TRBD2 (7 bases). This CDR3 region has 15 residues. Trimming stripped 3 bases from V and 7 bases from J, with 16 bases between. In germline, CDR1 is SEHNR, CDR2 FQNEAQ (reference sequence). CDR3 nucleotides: TGTGCCAGCAGCTTTGGGGGGGCCCTGATAAATGAGCAGTTCTTC. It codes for CASSFGGALINEQFF.

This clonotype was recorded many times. This CDR3 is CASWGGVRYTEAFF. In nucleotides, the CDR3 is TGTGCCAGCTGGGGGGGGGTCCGGTACACTGAAGCTTTCTTT. The chain employs TRBV7-2 and TRBJ1-1; D might be TRBD1 (5 bases). Trimming pared 8 bases from V and 3 bases from J, leaving 16 bases between. CDR1 and CDR2 (germline): SGHTA, FQGNSA. This CDR3 contains 14 residues. The entire variable domain, with the rest obtained from reference TRBV7-2 and TRBJ1-1, is as follows: GAGVSQSPSNKVTEKGKDVELRCDPISGHTALYWYRQSLGQGLEFLIYFQGNSAPDKSGLPSDRFSAERTGGSVSTLTIQRTQQEDSAVYLCASWGGVRYTEAFFGQGTRLTVV.

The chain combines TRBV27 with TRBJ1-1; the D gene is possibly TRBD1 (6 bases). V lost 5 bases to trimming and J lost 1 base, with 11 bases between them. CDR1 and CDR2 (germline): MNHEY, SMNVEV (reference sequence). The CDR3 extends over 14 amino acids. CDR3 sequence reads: CASSRTAPNTEAFF. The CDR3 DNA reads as TGTGCCAGCAGTCGGACAGCGCCGAACACTGAAGCTTTCTTT.

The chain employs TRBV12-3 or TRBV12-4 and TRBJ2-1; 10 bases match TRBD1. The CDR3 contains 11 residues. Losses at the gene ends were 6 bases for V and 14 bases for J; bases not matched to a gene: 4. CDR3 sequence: CASSFGTGEFF. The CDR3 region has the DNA TGTGCCAGCAGCTTTGGGACAGGGGAGTTCTTC.

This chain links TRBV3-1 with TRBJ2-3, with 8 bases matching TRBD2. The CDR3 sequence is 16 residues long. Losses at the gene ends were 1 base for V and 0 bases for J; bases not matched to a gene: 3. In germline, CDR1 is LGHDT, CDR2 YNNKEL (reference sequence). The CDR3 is CASSQVSGSSTDTQYF. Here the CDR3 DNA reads TGTGCCAGCAGCCAAGTCAGCGGGAGTAGCACAGATACGCAGTATTTT.

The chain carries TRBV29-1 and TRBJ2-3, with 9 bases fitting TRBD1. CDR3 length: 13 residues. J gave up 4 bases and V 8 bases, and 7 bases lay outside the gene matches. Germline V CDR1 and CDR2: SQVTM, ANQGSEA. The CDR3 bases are TGCAGCACGACGGGACAGGGTGCAGATACGCAGTATTTT. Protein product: CSTTGQGADTQYF.

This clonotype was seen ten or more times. This chain's CDR3 is CASSQDTGDQPQHF. The CDR3 nucleotides are TGTGCCAGCAGCCAAGATACAGGAGATCAGCCCCAGCATTTT. The chain carries TRBV3-1 and TRBJ1-5; D might be TRBD1 (5 bases). Germline CDR1 is LGHDT and CDR2 is YNNKEL (reference sequence). V was shortened by 0 bases and J by 5 bases, with 8 bases between the two germline ends. The CDR3 consists of 14 residues.

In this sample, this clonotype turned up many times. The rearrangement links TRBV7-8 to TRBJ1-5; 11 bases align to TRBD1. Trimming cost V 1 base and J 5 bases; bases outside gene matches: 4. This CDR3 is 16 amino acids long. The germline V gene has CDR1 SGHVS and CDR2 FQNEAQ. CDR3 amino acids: CASSLGTGGNHQPQHF. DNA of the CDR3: TGTGCCAGCAGCTTAGGGACAGGGGGCAATCATCAGCCCCAGCATTTT.

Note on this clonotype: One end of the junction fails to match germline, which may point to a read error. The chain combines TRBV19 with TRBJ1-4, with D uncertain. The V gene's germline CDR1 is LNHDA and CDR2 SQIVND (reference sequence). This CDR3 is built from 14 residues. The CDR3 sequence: CGSSERLRNEKLFF. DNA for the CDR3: TGTGGCAGTAGTGAACGACTGCGTAATGAAAAACTGTTTTTT.

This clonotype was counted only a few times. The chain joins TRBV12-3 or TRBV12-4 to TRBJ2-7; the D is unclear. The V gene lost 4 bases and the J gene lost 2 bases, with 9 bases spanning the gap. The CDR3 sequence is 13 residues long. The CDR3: CASSSDRTYEQYF. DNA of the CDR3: TGTGCCAGCAGTTCCGATAGGACCTACGAGCAGTACTTC.

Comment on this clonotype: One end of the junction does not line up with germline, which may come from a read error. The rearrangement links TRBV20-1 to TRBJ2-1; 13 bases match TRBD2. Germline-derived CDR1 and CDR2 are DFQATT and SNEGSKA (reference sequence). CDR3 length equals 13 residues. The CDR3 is CSARGDGTSGIPF. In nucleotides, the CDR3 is TGCAGTGCTAGAGGGGACGGGACTAGCGGGATCCCGTTC.

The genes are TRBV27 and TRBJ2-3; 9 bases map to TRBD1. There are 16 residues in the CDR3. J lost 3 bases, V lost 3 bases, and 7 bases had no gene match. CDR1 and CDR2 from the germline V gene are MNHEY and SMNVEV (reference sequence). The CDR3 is CASSFAGTGRTDTQYF. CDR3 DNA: TGTGCCAGCAGTTTCGCCGGGACAGGGAGGACAGATACGCAGTATTTT.

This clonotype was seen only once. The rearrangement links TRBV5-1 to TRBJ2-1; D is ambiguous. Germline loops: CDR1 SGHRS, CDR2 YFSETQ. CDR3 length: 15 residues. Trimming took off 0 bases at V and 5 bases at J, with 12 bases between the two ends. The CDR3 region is CASSLGAQSNNEQFF. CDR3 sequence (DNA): TGCGCCAGCAGCTTGGGAGCACAGAGTAACAATGAGCAGTTCTTC.

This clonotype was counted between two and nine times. CDR3 amino acids: CASSYSTLPGETQYF. The CDR3 DNA is TGTGCCAGCAGTTACTCGACCCTCCCGGGGGAGACCCAGTACTTC. V gene TRBV6-5 combines with J gene TRBJ2-5; D is possibly TRBD2 (5 bases). Between the trimmed V and J ends, which lost 0 bases and 5 bases, there was a span of 13 bases. This CDR3 has 15 residues. Germline assignment: CDR1 MNHEY and CDR2 SVGAGI.

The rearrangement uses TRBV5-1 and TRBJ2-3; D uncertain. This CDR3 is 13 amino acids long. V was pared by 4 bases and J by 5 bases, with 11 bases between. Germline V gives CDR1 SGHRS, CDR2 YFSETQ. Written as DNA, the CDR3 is TGCGCCAGCAGCGTGGATAGCCGAGATACGCAGTATTTT. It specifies CASSVDSRDTQYF.

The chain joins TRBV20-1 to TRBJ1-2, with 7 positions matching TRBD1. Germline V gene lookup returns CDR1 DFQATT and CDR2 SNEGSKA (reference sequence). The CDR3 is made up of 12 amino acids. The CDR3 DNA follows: TGCAATGCCCGGGACAGATACTATGGCTACACCTTC. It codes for CNARDRYYGYTF.

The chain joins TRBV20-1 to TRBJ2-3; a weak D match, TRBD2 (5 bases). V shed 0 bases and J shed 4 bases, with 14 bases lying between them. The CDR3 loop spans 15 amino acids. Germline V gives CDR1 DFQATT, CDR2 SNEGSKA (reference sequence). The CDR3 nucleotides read TGCAGTGCTAGAGATCAAGGGCTAGCTTCAGATACGCAGTATTTT. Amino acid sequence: CSARDQGLASDTQYF.

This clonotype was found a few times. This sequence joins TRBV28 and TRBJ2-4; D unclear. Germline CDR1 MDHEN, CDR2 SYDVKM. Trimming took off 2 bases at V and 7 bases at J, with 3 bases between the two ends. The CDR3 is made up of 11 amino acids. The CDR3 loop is CASSLTNIQYF. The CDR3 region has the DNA TGTGCCAGCAGTTTAACCAACATTCAGTACTTC. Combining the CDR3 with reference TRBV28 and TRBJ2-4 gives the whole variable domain DVKVTQSSRYLVKRTGEKVFLECVQDMDHENMFWYRQDPGLGLRLIYFSYDVKMKEKGDIPEGYSVSREKKERFSLILESASTNQTSMYLCASSLTNIQYFGAGTRLSVL.

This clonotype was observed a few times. The CDR3 DNA reads as TGTGCCAGCCAAAGGGGTTCACTCTACGAGCAGTACTTC. Its protein is CASQRGSLYEQYF. This sequence joins TRBV12-3 or TRBV12-4 and TRBJ2-7; D may be TRBD1 (5 bases). The CDR3 runs 13 residues. Trimming cost V 8 bases and J 3 bases, with 14 bases left between them.

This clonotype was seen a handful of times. This chain's CDR3 is CASSLGLAIYEQYF. CDR3 in DNA: TGTGCCAGCAGTTTAGGACTAGCGATCTACGAGCAGTACTTC. The V and J genes are TRBV28 and TRBJ2-7; TRBD2 agrees at 9 bases. V was pared by 2 bases and J by 3 bases, with 2 bases of the junction left unmatched. Germline CDR1 is MDHEN and CDR2 is SYDVKM. The CDR3 runs to 14 residues.